A single sample is the source of the 22 T cell receptor beta chains below, sequenced in a study of circulating and synovial CD4+ cells in juvenile arthritis. The table came from immunoSEQ multiplex PCR; TCRdb's copy has only in-frame clones and leaves some out. The table records about 35,000 clones, 90% to 95% of them present only once. The sequenced sample was CD4+ T cells from blood. The receptor set was obtained from a human donor with juvenile idiopathic arthritis.

The V gene is TRBV2, the J gene TRBJ2-7, with unresolved D. Germline V gives CDR1 SNHLY, CDR2 FYNNEI. Trimming took off 3 bases at V and 4 bases at J, with 4 bases between the two ends. The CDR3 is 11 amino acids. CDR3 bases: TGTGCCAGCAGTGATGAGTACGAGCAGTACTTC. Residues: CASSDEYEQYF.

The chain uses TRBV15 and TRBJ2-1, with 7 bases lining up with TRBD2. The V gene's germline CDR1 is LNHNV and CDR2 YYDKDF (reference sequence). The J segment lost 12 bases and the V segment lost 1 base, leaving 15 bases of the junction unmatched. The CDR3 is 16 residues long. The CDR3 bases are TGTGCCACCAGCAGAGTCGGCACTGAGCGGGGTTCACGGCAGTTCTTC. Its protein product is CATSRVGTERGSRQFF.

This rearrangement joins TRBV4-2 to TRBJ1-2; 9 bases line up with TRBD1. Germline V gene data show CDR1 as LGHNA and CDR2 as YNFKEQ. V was pared by 0 bases and J by 1 base, with 6 bases of the junction left unmatched. This CDR3 region has 17 residues. Written as DNA, the CDR3 is TGTGCCAGCAGCCAAGAGGGACAGGGCATTCTTAACTATGGCTACACCTTC. Protein product: CASSQEGQGILNYGYTF.

The chain carries TRBV5-4 and TRBJ1-4; possibly TRBD1 for D (5 bases). V was clipped by 1 base and J by 5 bases, with 15 bases between them. This CDR3 contains 16 residues. Germline CDR1 SGHNT, CDR2 YYREEE (reference sequence). CDR3 sequence: CASSLTGGIENEKLFF. In nucleotides, the CDR3 is TGTGCCAGCAGCTTGACGGGGGGGATAGAGAATGAAAAACTGTTTTTT.

The chain is built from TRBV28 and TRBJ2-7; 8 bases agree with TRBD1. The V gene's germline CDR1 is MDHEN and CDR2 SYDVKM. V lost 7 bases to trimming and J lost 1 base; unmatched junction nucleotides: 3. The CDR3 length is 13 residues. The CDR3 spells CASIGQGSYEQYF. The CDR3 nucleotides are TGTGCCAGCATTGGACAGGGTTCCTACGAGCAGTACTTC.

V is TRBV5-5 and J is TRBJ2-7, with unresolved D. The V gene lost 0 bases and the J gene lost 0 bases, with 10 bases spanning the gap. The CDR3 totals 15 residues. Germline assignment: CDR1 SGHKS and CDR2 YYEKEE (reference sequence). CDR3 coding DNA: TGTGCCAGCAGCTTGGGGGCAGAAATCTCCTACGAGCAGTACTTC. It is translated as CASSLGAEISYEQYF.

This clone is a singleton in its sample. V gene TRBV7-2 combines with J gene TRBJ2-3, with a possible D match to TRBD2 (6 bases). Trimming cost V 0 bases and J 6 bases, with 16 bases left between them. Germline V CDR1 and CDR2: SGHTA, FQGNSA. The length of the CDR3 is 16 residues. CDR3 residues: CASSLAVTGSKDTQYF. In nucleotides, the CDR3 is TGTGCCAGCAGCTTAGCGGTTACCGGGAGTAAGGATACGCAGTATTTT.

This chain connects TRBV7-6 to TRBJ2-3, with TRBD1 matching 8 bases. Trimming at V came to 1 base and at J to 0 bases, leaving 9 bases not matched to a gene. CDR3 length: 18 amino acids. Germline V lookup: CDR1 SGHVS, CDR2 FNYEAQ. CDR3 residues: CASSLGQGAPTSTDTQYF. CDR3 DNA sequence: TGTGCCAGCAGCTTAGGGCAGGGGGCGCCGACTAGCACAGATACGCAGTATTTT.

CDR3 coding DNA: TGTGCCAGCACCTCGGGAGAGACCCAGTACTTC. It codes for CASTSGETQYF. The chain uses TRBV27 and TRBJ2-5; D not resolved. The germline CDR1 and CDR2 sequences are MNHEY and SMNVEV (reference sequence). V gave up 7 bases and J gave up 4 bases, with 7 bases separating them. The length of the CDR3 is 11 residues.

The rearrangement uses TRBV6-1 and TRBJ2-5; D may be TRBD1 (6 bases). The CDR3 is 15 amino acids. Germline-derived CDR1 and CDR2 are MNHNS and SASEGT. V was pared by 2 bases and J by 5 bases, with 15 bases between. The CDR3 region is CASSETQGTGETQYF. The CDR3, as DNA: TGTGCCAGCAGTGAAACCCAGGGCACAGGGGAGACCCAGTACTTC.

This chain links TRBV9 with TRBJ2-3; possible D gene TRBD2, 5 bases. The V gene's germline CDR1 is SGDLS and CDR2 YYNGEE. V lost 0 bases, J lost 5 bases, and 10 bases lay in between. The CDR3 has 14 residues. The CDR3 DNA follows: TGTGCCAGCAGCGTAGAATTCGGGGTAGATACGCAGTATTTT. Its protein product is CASSVEFGVDTQYF.

This clone is a singleton in its sample. The chain combines TRBV10-3 with TRBJ1-2; 9 bases are a match to TRBD1. CDR3 size: 14 residues. After removal of 8 bases from V and 3 bases from J, the junction contained 7 bases not matched to a gene. Germline V gene lookup returns CDR1 ENHRY and CDR2 SYGVKD. CDR3: CAIADRGSHYGYTF. CDR3 DNA sequence: TGTGCCATCGCCGACAGGGGGTCCCACTATGGCTACACCTTC.

In its sample, this clone was seen once. The rearrangement links TRBV28 to TRBJ1-1, with D tentatively TRBD1 (6 bases). Trimming cost V 5 bases and J 0 bases, with 16 bases left between them. CDR3 length equals 16 residues. CDR1 is MDHEN, CDR2 SYDVKM, per germline. CDR3 amino acids: CASSPTGTPVNTEAFF. In DNA, the CDR3 is TGTGCCAGCAGTCCAACCGGGACACCCGTGAACACTGAAGCTTTCTTT.

This rearrangement joins TRBV4-2 to TRBJ2-4; D is possibly TRBD2 (7 bases). The V gene's germline CDR1 is LGHNA and CDR2 YNFKEQ. This CDR3 is built from 18 residues. Trimming left V 6 bases short and J 9 bases short, with 30 bases between. The CDR3 reads CASRYPKGRGSQGSIQYF. CDR3 DNA: TGTGCCAGCAGGTACCCTAAGGGGCGGGGGAGCCAGGGGAGCATTCAGTACTTC.

CDR3: CAISLREWSTDTQYF. The DNA of the CDR3 is TGTGCCATCTCCTTGCGGGAGTGGAGCACAGATACGCAGTATTTT. The chain has TRBV10-3 and TRBJ2-3; TRBD2 agrees at 7 bases. J was trimmed by 0 bases and V by 8 bases; bases with no gene match: 8. CDR3 size: 15 residues. CDR1 is ENHRY, CDR2 SYGVKD, per germline.

The V gene is TRBV6-5, the J gene TRBJ2-7; 7 nucleotides align to TRBD2. CDR1 and CDR2 (germline): MNHEY, SVGAGI. V was clipped by 0 bases and J by 6 bases; unmatched bases: 8. The CDR3 contains 15 residues. The CDR3: CASSYSFGGGSEQYF. The CDR3 nucleotides are TGTGCCAGCAGTTACTCGTTTGGGGGAGGGAGCGAGCAGTACTTC.

J is TRBJ1-5 and V is TRBV7-2, with a possible D match to TRBD1 (5 bases). The germline V gene has CDR1 SGHTA and CDR2 FQGNSA. V was clipped by 1 base and J by 4 bases, with 11 bases between them. The CDR3 spans 15 residues. CDR3: CASSLEGRQNQPQHF. DNA for the CDR3: TGTGCCAGCAGCTTAGAGGGGCGGCAGAATCAGCCCCAGCATTTT.

This clone was counted between two and nine times. The chain couples TRBV6-1 to TRBJ2-5; D possibly corresponds to TRBD1 (5 bases). Germline V lookup: CDR1 MNHNS, CDR2 SASEGT. The CDR3 is 14 residues long. V lost 1 base, J lost 5 bases, and 11 bases lay in between. CDR3: CASSEGGRAETQYF. DNA of the CDR3: TGTGCCAGCAGTGAAGGTGGCAGGGCGGAGACCCAGTACTTC.

This clone was counted a single time. V is TRBV7-2 and J is TRBJ2-1, with D perhaps TRBD2 (6 bases). Germline CDR1 SGHTA, CDR2 FQGNSA. V shed 3 bases and J shed 5 bases, with 14 bases lying between them. The CDR3 has 15 amino acids. CDR3 DNA: TGTGCCAGCAGCTTCCCCGGGACTGGTGACAATGAGCAGTTCTTC. It specifies CASSFPGTGDNEQFF.

The chain recombines TRBV5-4 with TRBJ2-5; 10 positions agree with TRBD2. V lost 6 bases and J lost 3; bases outside the gene matches: 11. Germline V gives CDR1 SGHNT, CDR2 YYREEE (reference sequence). CDR3 size: 16 residues. The CDR3 DNA sequence: TGTGCCAGCAAAGAAATGGAACTAGCGGGAAAAGAGACCCAGTACTTC. Translation gives CASKEMELAGKETQYF.

V usage is TRBV18 and J usage is TRBJ1-2; TRBD1 matches at 8 bases. Germline V gives CDR1 KGHSH, CDR2 LQKENI. Trimming took 2 bases from V and 4 from J; bases not matched to a gene: 0. This CDR3 region has 13 residues. CDR3 sequence (DNA): TGTGCCAGCTCACCAGGACAGGGCTATGGCTACACCTTC. It codes for CASSPGQGYGYTF.

The rearrangement links TRBV28 to TRBJ1-2, with D possibly TRBD1 on 5 matching bases. Germline V CDR1 and CDR2: MDHEN, SYDVKM. The CDR3 totals 17 residues. Trimming left V 1 base short and J 3 bases short, with 18 bases between. The CDR3 spells CASSLSRRRDYYYGYTF. The DNA of the CDR3 is TGTGCCAGCAGTTTATCCCGCCGTCGGGACTATTACTATGGCTACACCTTC.